These T cell receptor beta chains were read from a single sample in a study of T-cell reconstitution after alpha-beta-depleted transplantation in children. TCRdb independently ran MiXCR on the PCR reads; one entry per CDR3 protein. This table holds 80,000 or so distinct CDR3 sequences, 14% found once. This material consisted of PBMCs, mostly from graft donor cells, taken 180 days after TCRalphabeta/CD19-depleted stem cell transplant. These receptors were obtained from a male patient aged 2-15 years who had a stem cell transplant for acute lymphoblastic leukemia, so the T cells may come from the graft donor. CDR3s include the opening cysteine and the closing phenylalanine or tryptophan. A D gene is named only where the DNA matches it firmly. Clone size is stated in some rows and not others, as once, few, many or a class when expanded.

v_call	d_call	clone_size	j_call	cdr3_nt	cdr3_aa
TRBV5-1	.	.	TRBJ1-3	TGCGCCAGCAGCTACCTTGGAAACACCATATATTTT	CASSYLGNTIYF
TRBV5-5	.	few	TRBJ2-6	TGTGCCAGCAGCACGACAGGTTCCACCTCTGGGGCCAACGTCCTGACTTTC	CASSTTGSTSGANVLTF
TRBV12-3/TRBV12-4	TRBD2	.	TRBJ2-2	TGTGCCAGCAGCCTCCCCGGGACTAGCGGGAGTGTATTGGACACCGGGGAGCTGTTTTTT	CASSLPGTSGSVLDTGELFF
TRBV9	.	.	TRBJ2-7	TGTGCCAGCAGCCCCCCCGGCGGCTCCTACGAGCAGTACTTC	CASSPPGGSYEQYF
TRBV10-3	TRBD1	medium-sized	TRBJ2-7	TGTGTCACGACAGGGGGCCTCTTCTACGAGCAGTACTTC	CVTTGGLFYEQYF
TRBV12-3/TRBV12-4	TRBD2	many	TRBJ2-5	TGTGCCAGCGCAGGGACTAGCAGTCAAGAGACCCAGTACTTC	CASAGTSSQETQYF
TRBV18	.	once	TRBJ1-1	TGTGCCAGCTCACCGCGGGATTCCCAGAACACTGAAGCTTTCTTT	CASSPRDSQNTEAFF
TRBV12-5	.	many	TRBJ2-3	TGTGCTAGTGGTTCCTCCGGGACAGATACGCAGTATTTT	CASGSSGTDTQYF
TRBV5-1	.	.	TRBJ2-7	TGCGCCAGCAGCTTGGCCAGGGACACCTCCTACGAGCAGTACTTC	CASSLARDTSYEQYF
TRBV5-5	.	few	TRBJ2-3	TGTGCCAGCAGCACTCGAGCTCCTAGCACAGATACGCAGTATTTT	CASSTRAPSTDTQYF
TRBV20-1	TRBD1	few	TRBJ1-3	TGCAGTGCTTTAGGGGCAGCCAGCGGGACAGGCTCTGGAAACACCATATATTTT	CSALGAASGTGSGNTIYF
TRBV12-3/TRBV12-4	.	.	TRBJ1-1	TGTGCCAGCAGCCTGATGGGGATGAACACTGAAGCTTTCTTT	CASSLMGMNTEAFF
TRBV12-3/TRBV12-4	.	few	TRBJ2-3	TGTGCCAGCAGTATCAACACAGATACGCAGTATTTT	CASSINTDTQYF
TRBV20-1	.	.	TRBJ1-5	TGCAGTGCCAGGGGATTTGGCAATCAGCCCCAGCATTTT	CSARGFGNQPQHF
TRBV6-2/TRBV6-3	.	few	TRBJ2-7	TGTGCCAGCAGAAGGGCAGGGCCCTACGAGCAGTACTTC	CASRRAGPYEQYF
TRBV7-2	.	.	TRBJ2-1	TGTGCCAGCAGCTTCCTGTCTAGGGGTGAGCAGTTCTTC	CASSFLSRGEQFF
TRBV20-1	.	medium-sized	TRBJ2-7	TGCAGTGCTAGGTCTGGGCCGACCTACGAGCAGTACTTC	CSARSGPTYEQYF
TRBV6-2/TRBV6-3	TRBD2	.	TRBJ2-5	TGTGCCAGCAGGATAGCGGGAGCTGGGGAGACCCAGTACTTC	CASRIAGAGETQYF
TRBV5-5	.	.	TRBJ2-2	TGTGCCAGGGGCCCCGGGGAGCTGTTTTTT	CARGPGELFF
TRBV20-1	.	few	TRBJ2-4	TGCAGTGCCCGGACGTCAGGGGCCCAAAACATTCAGTACTTC	CSARTSGAQNIQYF
TRBV29-1	.	few	TRBJ2-7	TGCAGCGTTGCCCAGGGCTACGAGCAGTACTTC	CSVAQGYEQYF
TRBV20-1	TRBD2	few	TRBJ2-1	TGCAGTGCTAGCCCCTCCGGGACTAGCGGGATTTATGACTACAATGAGCAGTTCTTC	CSASPSGTSGIYDYNEQFF
TRBV21-1	.	few	TRBJ2-3	TGTGCCCCGGCTAGCGGGAGCCCAGATACGCAGTATTTT	CAPASGSPDTQYF
TRBV7-8	.	.	TRBJ2-1	TGTGCCAGCAGCTGGTTCGCCTCCTACAATGAGCAGTTCTTC	CASSWFASYNEQFF
TRBV6-1	.	.	TRBJ1-6	TGTGCCAGCACCCGGTCGACGGAGCCTCATTCACCCCTCCACTTT	CASTRSTEPHSPLHF
TRBV5-4	TRBD1	.	TRBJ1-4	TGTGCCAGCAGCCCGGGGACAGCCTTTGAAAAACTGTTTTTT	CASSPGTAFEKLFF
TRBV20-1	.	.	TRBJ2-2	TGCAGTGCTAGTGGCCCTTATCACCCCGGGGAGCTGTTTTTT	CSASGPYHPGELFF
TRBV29-1	.	many	TRBJ1-2	TGCAGCGTTGAAGATCGGCTTTCGTATGGCTACACCTTC	CSVEDRLSYGYTF